These 17 T cell receptor beta chains originate from one sample sequenced in a study of radiation and T cells in renal cell carcinoma. This sample's time point: blood 4 weeks post-SBRT, at nephrectomy. The treatment denotes: 15 Gy SBRT to primary tumor, nephrectomy 4 weeks later. TCRdb's table, derived via immunoSEQ multiplex PCR, lists solely in-frame clones and lacks some. Among tens of thousands of clones listed, around four fifths were seen once. The sequences come from blood, collected from a patient whose treatment included radiotherapy and nephrectomy. The receptor set was obtained from a man in his forties or fifties with renal cell carcinoma.

This clone has ten or more counts. V is TRBV10-3 and J is TRBJ2-7; perhaps TRBD2 as D (6 bases). Germline values: CDR1 ENHRY, CDR2 SYGVKD. The CDR3 loop spans 12 amino acids. The ends were cut back, 10 bases at V and 2 bases at J, with 12 bases in the middle. CDR3 nucleotides: TGTGCCAGCGCGGGGATGCCCTACGAGCAGTACTTC. It yields the protein CASAGMPYEQYF.

The chain recombines TRBV19 with TRBJ1-1, with TRBD1 matching over 8 bases. Germline values: CDR1 LNHDA, CDR2 SQIVND (reference sequence). The CDR3 runs to 15 residues. The junction had 11 bases not matched to a gene; V was cut back by 5 bases and J by 6 bases. The chain's CDR3 is CASSVTTGERAEAFF. CDR3 nucleotide sequence: TGTGCCAGTAGTGTGACGACAGGGGAGAGGGCTGAAGCTTTCTTT.

V is TRBV6-1 and J is TRBJ2-2; D is uncertain. Trimming took off 7 bases at V and 5 bases at J, with 8 bases between the two ends. CDR3 length: 12 residues. From germline, CDR1 is MNHNS and CDR2 SASEGT. This chain's CDR3 is CASTDTTGELFF. For the CDR3, the DNA is TGTGCCAGCACCGACACAACCGGGGAGCTGTTTTTT.

The rearrangement links TRBV6-5 to TRBJ2-7; possibly TRBD2 for D (6 bases). Deletions cut 2 bases from V and 0 bases from J, with 8 bases between. In germline, CDR1 is MNHEY, CDR2 SVGAGI. The CDR3 consists of 14 residues. The DNA for the CDR3 is TGTGCCAGCAGTTACGCGGGGAACTCCTACGAGCAGTACTTC. Its translation is CASSYAGNSYEQYF.

The V gene is TRBV27, the J gene TRBJ2-7; 9 bases are shared with TRBD1. This CDR3 region has 14 residues. From germline, CDR1 is MNHEY and CDR2 SMNVEV (reference sequence). V was clipped by 5 bases and J by 3 bases; unmatched bases: 5. CDR3 nucleotides: TGTGCCAGCAGTAGTCGGGACAGGGACTACGAGCAGTACTTC. This codes for CASSSRDRDYEQYF.

This clone has only one observation. This chain links TRBV28 with TRBJ2-2, with TRBD1 as a possible D gene (5 bases). There are 14 residues in the CDR3. In germline, CDR1 is MDHEN, CDR2 SYDVKM. Trimming removed 5 bases at V and 1 base at J, with 8 bases between. CDR3 region: CASSIGQNTGELFF. In DNA form, the CDR3 reads TGTGCCAGCAGTATTGGACAGAACACCGGGGAGCTGTTTTTT.

The V and J genes are TRBV9 and TRBJ2-3, with D unclear. The V and J ends lost 0 bases and 0 bases respectively, with 5 bases between them. CDR3 length equals 14 residues. Germline V lookup: CDR1 SGDLS, CDR2 YYNGEE. The CDR3 region is CASSVDPSTDTQYF. The DNA of the CDR3 is TGTGCCAGCAGCGTAGACCCTAGCACAGATACGCAGTATTTT.

This clone is a singleton in its sample. CDR3 DNA sequence: TGTGCCAGCAGCTTGATTGGGCACGGCGGCGCTGAAGCTTTCTTT. Translation: CASSLIGHGGAEAFF. The rearrangement joins TRBV5-8 to TRBJ1-1; D gene uncertain. The germline V gene has CDR1 SGHTS and CDR2 YDEGEE. Trimming left V 1 base short and J 6 bases short, with 16 bases between. CDR3 size: 15 residues.

The rearrangement uses TRBV5-1 and TRBJ2-2; 7 nucleotides agree with TRBD1. The CDR3 consists of 16 residues. From germline, CDR1 is SGHRS and CDR2 YFSETQ. J lost 2 bases, V lost 0 bases, and 4 bases had no gene match. The CDR3 bases are TGCGCCAGCAGCTTGGGACAGGGAAAAAACACCGGGGAGCTGTTTTTT. Its translation is CASSLGQGKNTGELFF.

The V gene is TRBV18, the J gene TRBJ2-7, with D possibly being TRBD2 (7 bases). This CDR3 has 16 amino acids. Germline V CDR1 and CDR2: KGHSH, LQKENI. The V end was cut by 2 bases, the J end by 0 bases, with 14 bases between. This CDR3 is CASSPYGGPGSYEQYF. In DNA form, the CDR3 reads TGTGCCAGCTCACCATACGGGGGGCCAGGCTCCTACGAGCAGTACTTC.

The chain uses TRBV19 and TRBJ2-7, with 10 bases lining up with TRBD1. Unmatched junction bases numbered 6, after V lost 7 bases and J lost 3 bases. CDR1 and CDR2 (germline): LNHDA, SQIVND (reference sequence). This CDR3 has 14 amino acids. The CDR3, as DNA: TGTGCCAGTACACCCGGGACAGGGGTCTACGAGCAGTACTTC. As protein: CASTPGTGVYEQYF.

The chain joins TRBV29-1 to TRBJ2-1; a possible D gene is TRBD1 (7 bases). Trimming cost V 8 bases and J 4 bases, with 12 bases left between them. CDR1 and CDR2 (germline): SQVTM, ANQGSEA. The CDR3 contains 12 residues. The CDR3 here is CSTQGTYNEQFF. CDR3 DNA sequence: TGCAGCACACAGGGGACTTACAATGAGCAGTTCTTC.

A few counts support this clone. The rearrangement links TRBV19 to TRBJ1-1, with D perhaps matching TRBD1 (6 bases). This CDR3 has 15 amino acids. Trimming cost V 4 bases and J 4 bases, with 16 bases left between them. Germline values: CDR1 LNHDA, CDR2 SQIVND (reference sequence). The CDR3 reads CASSKGHAAGTEAFF. The DNA of the CDR3 is TGTGCCAGTAGTAAGGGACATGCAGCAGGCACTGAAGCTTTCTTT.

A remark on this clone: This sample also contains other DNA sequences that code for the same CDR3. The J gene is TRBJ2-5, the V gene TRBV5-1; D is perhaps TRBD2 (6 bases). The CDR3 spans 12 residues. Germline CDR1 reads SGHRS; CDR2 reads YFSETQ. The V and J ends lost 2 bases and 4 bases respectively, with 6 bases between them. The CDR3 bases are TGCGCCAGCAGCTTCGGGGGAGAGACCCAGTACTTC. Encoded protein: CASSFGGETQYF. Full variable domain (remainder filled in from reference TRBV5-1 and TRBJ2-5): KAGVTQTPRYLIKTRGQQVTLSCSPISGHRSVSWYQQTPGQGLQFLFEYFSETQRNKGNFPGRFSGRQFSNSRSEMNVSTLELGDSALYLCASSFGGETQYFGPGTRLLVL.

The chain is built from TRBV6-6 and TRBJ1-4; possible D gene TRBD1, 5 bases. Germline values: CDR1 MNHNY, CDR2 SVGAGI (reference sequence). Trimming stripped 8 bases from V and 4 bases from J, with 5 bases between. The CDR3 length is 11 residues. The CDR3: CASQGNEKLFF. CDR3 sequence (DNA): TGTGCCAGCCAGGGTAATGAAAAACTGTTTTTT.

The CDR3 protein is CASSSLGLISQPQHF. The DNA for the CDR3 is TGTGCCAGCAGCTCACTGGGACTTATCAGTCAGCCCCAGCATTTT. This chain connects TRBV7-3 to TRBJ1-5; a weak D match, TRBD1 (5 bases). The CDR3 length is 15 residues. Trimming took 4 bases from V and 6 from J, leaving 16 bases between them. Germline CDR1 and CDR2: SGHTA and FQGTGA.

The chain has TRBV5-6 and TRBJ1-2; 8 positions match TRBD1. The junction had 14 bases not matched to a gene; V was cut back by 5 bases and J by 5 bases. The CDR3 contains 16 residues. Germline V gives CDR1 SGHDT, CDR2 YYEEEE. This CDR3 is CASSPRTGPSWYGYTF. In DNA, the CDR3 is TGTGCCAGCAGTCCTAGGACAGGGCCGTCTTGGTATGGCTACACCTTC.